This is a list of T cell receptor beta chains from one sample in a study of blood T cells in healthy people across ages. One entry per CDR3 protein results from TCRdb running MiXCR on the 5' RACE reads. This sample carries around 1.5 million distinct CDR3 sequences, around 59% of them seen once, and the ten largest clones take 6.7%. Sequenced: blood. The receptors derive from a young man in good health. Both conserved end residues are part of each CDR3. A D gene is named only where the DNA matches it firmly. Size is stated for part of the rows, as once, few or many counts, or as a class when the clone is expanded.

j_gene,abundance,v_gene,d_gene,CDR3nt,CDR3aa
TRBJ2-5,.,TRBV7-8,TRBD1,TGTGCCAGCAGCTTTCGCGGGACAGGGATCCTAGGAGAGACCCAGTACTTC,CASSFRGTGILGETQYF
TRBJ2-1,.,TRBV3-1,.,TGTGCCAGCAGCCAAAGGGCTCGGGACTCATTCGATGAGCAGTTCTTC,CASSQRARDSFDEQFF
TRBJ2-7,.,TRBV7-6,.,TGTGCCAGCAGCCCTACCGTCCGAGGCTACGAGCAGTACTTC,CASSPTVRGYEQYF
TRBJ2-6,.,TRBV7-9,TRBD2,TGTGCCAGCACCCGTCCCGGGACTAGCGGGACCTCCTCTGGGGCCAACGTCCTGACTTTC,CASTRPGTSGTSSGANVLTF
TRBJ1-6,.,TRBV2,.,TGTGCCAGCAGTGTGGGGTCAGGGCTTGTATCACCCCTCCACTTT,CASSVGSGLVSPLHF
TRBJ2-3,once,TRBV9,TRBD1,TGTGCCAGCAGCAAGACAGGGGGCGTACGTTCTGATACGCAGTATTTT,CASSKTGGVRSDTQYF
TRBJ1-5,.,TRBV6-1,.,TGTGCCAGCATCCCCTCGGCGGGGACTCAGCCCCAGCATTTT,CASIPSAGTQPQHF
TRBJ2-3,.,TRBV20-1,.,TGCAGTCCGGCCGGTTGGGGTTTCCGCACAGATACGCAGTATTTT,CSPAGWGFRTDTQYF
TRBJ1-1,.,TRBV6-6,TRBD1,TGTGCCAGCAGGCCGGGACAGACGAACACTGAAGCTTTCTTT,CASRPGQTNTEAFF
TRBJ2-7,.,TRBV9,TRBD1,TGTGCCAGCGGCGCCGGGACAGCGTACGAGCAGTACTTC,CASGAGTAYEQYF